The source of this T cell receptor (beta chain) is a study of esophageal squamous cell carcinoma under preoperative chemotherapy. Study-wide background: Both tumor-infiltrating lymphocytes and peripheral blood T cells had their TCR repertoires profiled.

The time point denotes: after preoperative PTX-NDP chemotherapy. Preoperative chemotherapy with paclitaxel-nedaplatin was given to patients before surgery. TCRdb processed the PCR reads anew with MiXCR; each CDR3 protein has one entry. The sample records about 32,000 distinct CDR3 sequences, around 49% being singletons. The study's findings and limits: Clonal contraction, more than amplification, hit abundant clones after paclitaxel-nedaplatin. Tumor-infiltrating lymphocytes showed no significant post-chemotherapy TCR diversity increase, unlike peripheral T cells.

With regard to this clonotype: Its target is unknown. A read error may be the cause here, since a much bigger clone is one base away.

The TCR was taken from a human donor with esophageal squamous cell carcinoma. The donor label of this sample is uncertain. The sample was acquired from a patient given preoperative chemotherapy.

CDR3 in amino acids: CASSVEGDTQYF. The CDR3 coding sequence is TGTGCCAGCAGTGTTGAAGGTGACACGCAGTATTTT. V gene TRBV6-1 combines with J gene TRBJ2-3, with D unclear. The CDR3 extends over 12 amino acids. V was cut by 4 bases and J by 9 bases, with 11 bases left in between. Germline assignment: CDR1 MNHNS and CDR2 SASEGT.